This T cell receptor beta chain was retrieved from a study of technical replicates of blood from four donors. Produced via immunoSEQ multiplex PCR; TCRdb's table is partial and in-frame only. The sample includes about 53,000 clones, roughly 84% seen only once; the top ten take 5.6%. The TCR comes from a human donor in good health. Some clones in this sample may be carry-over from other donors' samples. Sequences were obtained from PBMCs.

The CDR3 sequence is CASSGQNRGLNEQFF. Written as DNA, the CDR3 is TGTGCCAGCAGCGGCCAAAACAGGGGGCTCAATGAGCAGTTCTTC. This chain connects TRBV7-6 to TRBJ2-1; TRBD1 matches at 9 bases. Germline V gene sequence: CDR1 SGHVS, CDR2 FNYEAQ. The V gene end was trimmed by 5 bases and the J gene end by 6 bases; junction bases not matched to a gene: 8. The CDR3 runs to 15 residues.